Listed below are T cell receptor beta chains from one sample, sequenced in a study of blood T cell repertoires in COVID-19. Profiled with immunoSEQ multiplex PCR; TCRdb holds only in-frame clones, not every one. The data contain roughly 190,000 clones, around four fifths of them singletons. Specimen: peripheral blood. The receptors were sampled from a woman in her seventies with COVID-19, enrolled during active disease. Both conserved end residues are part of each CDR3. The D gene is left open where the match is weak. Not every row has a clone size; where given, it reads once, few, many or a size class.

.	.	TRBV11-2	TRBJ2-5	TGTGCCAGCAGCCAACATACAGAGACCCAGTACTTC	CASSQHTETQYF
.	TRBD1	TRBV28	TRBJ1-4	TGTGCCAGCAGCTCCGGGACAGTTTTTGAAAAACTGTTTTTT	CASSSGTVFEKLFF
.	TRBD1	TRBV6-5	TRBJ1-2	TGTGCCAGCAGTACCGGGACAGGGATCCTCTATGGCTACACCTTC	CASSTGTGILYGYTF
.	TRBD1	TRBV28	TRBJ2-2	TGTGCCAGCAGTCCGGGACAGGGCCCCACCGGGGAGCTGTTTTTT	CASSPGQGPTGELFF
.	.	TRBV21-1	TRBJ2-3	TGTGCCAGCAGCAAAGGGGTGACTAGCCGAAACACAGATACGCAGTATTTT	CASSKGVTSRNTDTQYF
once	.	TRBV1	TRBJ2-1	TGCACCAGCAGCCAGAGACTAGCCCCTGACCATGAGCAGTTCTTC	CTSSQRLAPDHEQFF
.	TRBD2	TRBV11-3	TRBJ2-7	TGTGCCAGCAGCCCGGGAGGGGACGTTCAGGAGCAGTACTTC	CASSPGGDVQEQYF
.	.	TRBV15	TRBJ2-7	TGTGCCACCAGCAGAGAACAGGGAGTCGCAAATTACGAGCAGTACTTC	CATSREQGVANYEQYF
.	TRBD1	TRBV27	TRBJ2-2	TGTGCCAGCAGTCCCGGACAGGGGAAAGGGGAGCTGTTTTTT	CASSPGQGKGELFF
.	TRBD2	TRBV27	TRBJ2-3	TGTGCCAGCAGTTTAGTGGGAACTAGCGGACTCACAGATACGCAGTATTTT	CASSLVGTSGLTDTQYF
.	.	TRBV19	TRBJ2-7	TGTGCCAGCGCCGCGGGCCCCTACGAGCAGTACTTC	CASAAGPYEQYF
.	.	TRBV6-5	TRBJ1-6	TGTGCCGCAGGGCGGATTAATTCACCCCTCCACTTT	CAAGRINSPLHF
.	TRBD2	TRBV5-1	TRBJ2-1	TGCGCCAGCAGCTTGGGATTAGCGGGAATCTCCTACAATGAGCAGTTCTTC	CASSLGLAGISYNEQFF
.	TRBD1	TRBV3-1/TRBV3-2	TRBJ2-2	TGTGCCAGCGAAGGATCGATCGGGACAGCAAACACCGGGGAGCTGTTTTTT	CASEGSIGTANTGELFF
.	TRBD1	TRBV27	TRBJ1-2	TGTGCCAGCAAGGGACAGGGAAATGGCTACACCTTC	CASKGQGNGYTF
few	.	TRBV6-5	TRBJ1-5	TGTGCCAGCAGTCAGGAATGGTGGTCGACTCAGCCCCAGCATTTT	CASSQEWWSTQPQHF
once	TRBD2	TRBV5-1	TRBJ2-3	TGCGCCAGCAGCCAAGTAGCGGGGGGAATCATAGATACGCAGTATTTT	CASSQVAGGIIDTQYF
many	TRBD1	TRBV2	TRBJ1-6	TGTGCCAGCACCCGGGACAGGGCGATCGGAAATTCACCCCTCCACTTT	CASTRDRAIGNSPLHF
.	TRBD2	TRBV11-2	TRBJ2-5	TGTGCCAGCAGCTTAGATAGGCTAGCGGGAGTAGAGACCCAGTACTTC	CASSLDRLAGVETQYF
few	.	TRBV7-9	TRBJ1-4	TGTGCCAGCAGCTTGGAGATCAATGAAAAACTGTTTTTT	CASSLEINEKLFF
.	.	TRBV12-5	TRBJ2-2	TGTGCTAGCTCGGGGGACACCGGGGAGCTGTTTTTT	CASSGDTGELFF
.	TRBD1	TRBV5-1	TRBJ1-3	TGCGCCAGCAGGGGACAGAATTCCCTGAGCTCTGGAAACACCATATATTTT	CASRGQNSLSSGNTIYF